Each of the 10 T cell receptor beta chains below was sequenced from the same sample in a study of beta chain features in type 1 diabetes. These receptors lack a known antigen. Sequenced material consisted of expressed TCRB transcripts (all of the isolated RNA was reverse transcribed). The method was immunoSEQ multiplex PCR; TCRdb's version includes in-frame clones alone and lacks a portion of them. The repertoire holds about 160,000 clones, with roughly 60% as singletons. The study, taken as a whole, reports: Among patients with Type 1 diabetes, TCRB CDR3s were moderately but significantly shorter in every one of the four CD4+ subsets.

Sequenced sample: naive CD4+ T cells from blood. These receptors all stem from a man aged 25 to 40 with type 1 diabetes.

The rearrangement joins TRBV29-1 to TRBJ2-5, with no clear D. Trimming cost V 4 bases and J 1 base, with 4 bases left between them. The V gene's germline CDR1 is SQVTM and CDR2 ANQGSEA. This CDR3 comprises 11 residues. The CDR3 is CSVAAQETQYF. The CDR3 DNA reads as TGCAGCGTTGCAGCCCAAGAGACCCAGTACTTC.

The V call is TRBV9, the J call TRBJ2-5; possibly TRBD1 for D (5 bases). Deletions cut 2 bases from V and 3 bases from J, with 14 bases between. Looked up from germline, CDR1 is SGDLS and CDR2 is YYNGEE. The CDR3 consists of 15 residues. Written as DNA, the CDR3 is TGTGCCAGCAGCGTTAGTCCAGGGCCTGAAGAGACCCAGTACTTC. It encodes CASSVSPGPEETQYF.

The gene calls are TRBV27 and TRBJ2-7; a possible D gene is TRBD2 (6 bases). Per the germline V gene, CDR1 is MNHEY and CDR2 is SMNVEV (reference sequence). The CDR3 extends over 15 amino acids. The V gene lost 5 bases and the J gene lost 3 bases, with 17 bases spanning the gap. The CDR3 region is CASSPGHSGYYEQYF. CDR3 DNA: TGTGCCAGCAGTCCCGGCCACAGCGGGTACTACGAGCAGTACTTC.

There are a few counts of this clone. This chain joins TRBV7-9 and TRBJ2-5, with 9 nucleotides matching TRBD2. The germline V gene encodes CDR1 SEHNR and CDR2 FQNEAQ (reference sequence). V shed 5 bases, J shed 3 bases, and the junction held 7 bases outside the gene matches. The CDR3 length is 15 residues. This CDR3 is CASSPQRGAKETQYF. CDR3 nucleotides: TGTGCCAGCAGCCCCCAGCGGGGGGCAAAAGAGACCCAGTACTTC.

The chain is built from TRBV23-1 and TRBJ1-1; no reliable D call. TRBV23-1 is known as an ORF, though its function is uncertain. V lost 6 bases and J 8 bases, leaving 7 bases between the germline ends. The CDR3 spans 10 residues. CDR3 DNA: TGCGCCAGCAGCCACAAAGAAGCTTTCTTT. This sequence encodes CASSHKEAFF.

CDR3 DNA sequence: TGCGCCAGCAGCCATCACGGGACTAGCGGGGGCGGAGGAACAGATACGCAGTATTTT. This sequence encodes CASSHHGTSGGGGTDTQYF. The V gene is TRBV4-3, the J gene TRBJ2-3; 14 bases match TRBD2. The CDR3 length is 19 residues. Germline-derived CDR1 and CDR2 are LGHNA and YSLEER. Trimming removed 3 bases from V and 3 bases from J; junction bases left unmatched: 11.

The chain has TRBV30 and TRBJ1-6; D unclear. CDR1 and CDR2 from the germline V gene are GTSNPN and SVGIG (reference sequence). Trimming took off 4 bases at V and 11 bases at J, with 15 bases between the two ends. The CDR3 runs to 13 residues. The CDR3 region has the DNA TGTGCCTGGACACCGGAGGTTTGGGCACCCCTCCACTTT. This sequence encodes CAWTPEVWAPLHF.

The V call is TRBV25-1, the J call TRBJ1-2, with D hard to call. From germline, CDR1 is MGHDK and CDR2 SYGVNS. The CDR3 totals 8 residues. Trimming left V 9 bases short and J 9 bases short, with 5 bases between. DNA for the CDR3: TGTGCCAGAGGAAGCTACACCTTC. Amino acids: CARGSYTF.

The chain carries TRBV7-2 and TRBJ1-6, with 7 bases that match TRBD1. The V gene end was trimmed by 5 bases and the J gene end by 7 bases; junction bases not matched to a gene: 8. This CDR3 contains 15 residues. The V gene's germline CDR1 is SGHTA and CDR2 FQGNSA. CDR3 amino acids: CASSTLAGGNSPLHF. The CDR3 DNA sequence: TGTGCCAGCAGCACACTAGCAGGGGGGAATTCACCCCTCCACTTT.

CDR3 nucleotides: TGCAGCGCCGCCGACAGGGACGTCAAAAACATTCAGTACTTC. Its translation is CSAADRDVKNIQYF. The chain recombines TRBV29-1 with TRBJ2-4, with 7 bases aligning to TRBD1. The CDR3 runs 14 residues. V lost 7 bases to trimming and J lost 3 bases; unmatched junction nucleotides: 9. CDR1 is SQVTM and CDR2 is ANQGSEA in the germline V gene.